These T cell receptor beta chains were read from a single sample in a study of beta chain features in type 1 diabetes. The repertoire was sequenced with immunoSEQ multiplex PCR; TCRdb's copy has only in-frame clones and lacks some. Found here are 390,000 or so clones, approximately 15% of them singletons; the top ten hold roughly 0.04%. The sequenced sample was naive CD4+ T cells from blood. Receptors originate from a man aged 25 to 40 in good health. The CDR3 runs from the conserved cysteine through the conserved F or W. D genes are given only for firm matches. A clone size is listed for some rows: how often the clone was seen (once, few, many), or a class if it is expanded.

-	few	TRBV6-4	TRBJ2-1	CASRREGSSYNEQFF	TGTGCCAGCCGGCGTGAGGGGAGCTCCTACAATGAGCAGTTCTTC
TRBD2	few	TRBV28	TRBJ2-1	CASSRTSGSYNEQFF	TGTGCCAGCAGCCGGACTAGCGGATCCTACAATGAGCAGTTCTTC
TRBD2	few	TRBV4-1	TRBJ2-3	CASSLSGGRDTQYF	TGCGCCAGCAGCTTGAGCGGGGGGCGGGATACGCAGTATTTT
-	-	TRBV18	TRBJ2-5	CASSPPPKGETQYF	TGTGCCAGCTCACCACCACCAAAAGGAGAGACCCAGTACTTC
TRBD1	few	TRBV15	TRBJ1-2	CATSRTGWVGYTF	TGTGCCACCAGCAGGACAGGGTGGGTGGGCTACACCTTC
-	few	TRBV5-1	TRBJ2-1	CASSSSFQPPHNEQFF	TGCGCCAGCAGCTCGAGTTTCCAGCCGCCTCACAATGAGCAGTTCTTC
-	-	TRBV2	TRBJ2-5	CASSERETQYF	TGTGCCAGCAGTGAGAGGGAGACCCAGTACTTC
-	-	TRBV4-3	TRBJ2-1	CASSLGWGSSYNEQFF	TGCGCCAGCAGCCTGGGGTGGGGGAGCTCCTACAATGAGCAGTTCTTC
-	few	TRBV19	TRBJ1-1	CASRDDTEAFF	TGTGCCAGTAGAGATGACACTGAAGCTTTCTTT
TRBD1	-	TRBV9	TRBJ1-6	CASSPRTGGDSPLHF	TGTGCCAGCAGCCCAAGGACAGGGGGGGATTCACCCCTCCACTTT
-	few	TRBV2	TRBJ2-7	CASSEQGPAYEQYF	TGTGCCAGCAGTGAACAGGGGCCCGCCTACGAGCAGTACTTC
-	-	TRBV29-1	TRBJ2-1	CSVGALEQFF	TGCAGCGTTGGGGCTTTAGAGCAGTTCTTC
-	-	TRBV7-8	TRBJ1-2	CASSHRDGTAYGYTF	TGTGCCAGCAGCCACCGGGACGGGACTGCCTATGGCTACACCTTC
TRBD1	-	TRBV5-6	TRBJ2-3	CASSQSTGATQYF	TGTGCCAGCAGCCAATCCACAGGGGCTACGCAGTATTTT
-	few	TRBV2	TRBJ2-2	CASSEITGELFF	TGTGCCAGCAGTGAAATAACCGGGGAGCTGTTTTTT
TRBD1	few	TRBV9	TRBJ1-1	CASSPRQGAYDTEAFF	TGTGCCAGCAGCCCCAGACAGGGGGCGTATGACACTGAAGCTTTCTTT
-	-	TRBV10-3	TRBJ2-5	CAISDAWAGRETQYF	TGTGCCATCAGTGACGCCTGGGCGGGGAGGGAGACCCAGTACTTC
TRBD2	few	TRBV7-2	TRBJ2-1	CASSPQAGERFNEQFF	TGTGCCAGCAGCCCCCAAGCGGGAGAGAGGTTCAATGAGCAGTTCTTC
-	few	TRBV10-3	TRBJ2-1	CAISESRQGADNEQFF	TGTGCCATCAGTGAATCTCGCCAGGGAGCTGACAATGAGCAGTTCTTC
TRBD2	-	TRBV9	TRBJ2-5	CASSVHPGTSGQETQYF	TGTGCCAGCAGCGTTCACCCCGGGACTAGCGGACAAGAGACCCAGTACTTC
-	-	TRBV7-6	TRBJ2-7	CASSLEVPGRISYEQYF	TGTGCCAGCAGCTTAGAGGTACCGGGACGGATAAGCTACGAGCAGTACTTC
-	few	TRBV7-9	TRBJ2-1	CASSLEATGQPRGEQFF	TGTGCCAGCAGCTTAGAAGCCACCGGACAGCCCAGGGGTGAGCAGTTCTTC